These 22 T cell receptor beta chains came from one sample sequenced in a study of regulatory T cells in long-lasting Graves disease. The sample's time point: newly diagnosed GD, antithyroid drugs for less than 3 months. Making the TCR library involved RNA that had been extracted from PBMCs. Libraries of TCR beta came from iRepertoire HTBI primers plus Arm-PCR of CDR3 regions. TCRdb fed the multiplex PCR reads into MiXCR, producing one record per CDR3 protein. Here the sample spans roughly 220,000 distinct CDR3 sequences, 18% being singletons. Sample: peripheral blood mononuclear cells (PBMCs), taken at new diagnosis, from a patient treated with antithyroid drugs. The receptor set was obtained from a female donor with Graves disease.

The J gene is TRBJ2-5, the V gene TRBV3-1; D gene ambiguous. The CDR3 is 15 amino acids. V gave up 1 base and J gave up 0 bases, with 9 bases separating them. Looked up from germline, CDR1 is LGHDT and CDR2 is YNNKEL (reference sequence). CDR3 region: CASSQGQGDQETQYF. CDR3 DNA: TGTGCCAGCAGCCAAGGGCAAGGCGACCAAGAGACCCAGTACTTC.

Only a few counts were recorded for this clonotype. This rearrangement joins TRBV20-1 to TRBJ2-3, with D possibly TRBD2 on 6 matching bases. The ends were cut back, 1 base at V and 4 bases at J, with 12 bases in the middle. This CDR3 region has 14 residues. CDR1 DFQATT and CDR2 SNEGSKA come from the germline V gene (reference sequence). Here the CDR3 reads CSARGGVTADTQYF. DNA of the CDR3: TGCAGTGCTAGAGGCGGGGTAACGGCAGATACGCAGTATTTT.

This clonotype was recorded at least ten times. This rearrangement joins TRBV15 to TRBJ2-1; 9 bases are shared with TRBD1. The CDR3 contains 15 residues. J lost 9 bases, V lost 5 bases, and 11 bases had no gene match. The germline CDR1 and CDR2 sequences are LNHNV and YYDKDF (reference sequence). Here the CDR3 DNA reads TGTGCCACCAGCTCAGGGGGACAGGGTATGTTTGAGCAGTTCTTC. Translated: CATSSGGQGMFEQFF.

The sample holds a few counts of this clonotype. V is TRBV7-2 and J is TRBJ1-2, with a possible D match to TRBD1 (5 bases). Trimming took 2 bases from V and 4 from J, leaving 14 bases between them. In germline, CDR1 is SGHTA, CDR2 FQGNSA. This CDR3 is built from 15 residues. In DNA, the CDR3 is TGTGCCAGCAGCTTACCGACAGATCTACCCTATGGCTACACCTTC. Protein: CASSLPTDLPYGYTF.

This clonotype occurred a few times. This chain connects TRBV9 to TRBJ2-5; 16 positions match TRBD2. CDR1 SGDLS and CDR2 YYNGEE come from the germline V gene. The junction had 7 bases not matched to a gene; V was cut back by 0 bases and J by 5 bases. The CDR3 extends over 18 amino acids. The CDR3 DNA is TGTGCCAGCAGCGTAGAGGGGACTAGCGGGAGGGCCGAGGAGACCCAGTACTTC. Protein sequence: CASSVEGTSGRAEETQYF.

In its sample, this clonotype was seen many times. This chain links TRBV19 with TRBJ1-1; no reliable D call. Trimming took off 5 bases at V and 1 base at J, with 8 bases between the two ends. Per germline, CDR1 LNHDA and CDR2 SQIVND (reference sequence). The CDR3 extends over 13 amino acids. DNA for the CDR3: TGTGCCAGTAGTGACGCGGCGAACACTGAAGCTTTCTTT. As protein: CASSDAANTEAFF.

This chain uses TRBV6-1 with TRBJ2-7; no firm D call. Germline assignment: CDR1 MNHNS and CDR2 SASEGT. The ends were cut back, 7 bases at V and 3 bases at J, with 16 bases in the middle. There are 14 residues in the CDR3. CDR3 residues: CASKPMHIIYEQYF. CDR3 coding DNA: TGTGCCAGCAAACCAATGCATATTATCTACGAGCAGTACTTC.

This clonotype was counted at least ten times. The chain carries TRBV20-1 and TRBJ1-2; D may be TRBD1 (5 bases). The V end lost 6 bases, the J end lost 1 base, and 12 bases lay between the germline ends. The length of the CDR3 is 13 residues. The V gene's germline CDR1 is DFQATT and CDR2 SNEGSKA (reference sequence). The CDR3 bases are TGCAGTGCGGCGGCTAGGGGTAACTATGGCTACACCTTC. Its translation is CSAAARGNYGYTF.

This clonotype was seen many times. The CDR3 reads CAISESQGTEAFF. DNA of the CDR3: TGTGCCATCAGTGAGTCACAGGGGACTGAAGCTTTCTTT. The chain recombines TRBV10-3 with TRBJ1-1; 7 bases match TRBD1. This CDR3 has 13 amino acids. V was pared by 0 bases and J by 5 bases, with 0 bases of the junction left unmatched. Per the germline V gene, CDR1 is ENHRY and CDR2 is SYGVKD.

Only a few counts were recorded for this clonotype. The chain couples TRBV7-2 to TRBJ1-4; D may be TRBD1 (5 bases). The CDR3 loop spans 17 amino acids. The germline CDR1 and CDR2 sequences are SGHTA and FQGNSA. V dropped 0 bases and J dropped 0 bases, with 11 bases sitting between them. The DNA for the CDR3 is TGTGCCAGCAGCTTAGCGCCGGGGGGATCAACTAATGAAAAACTGTTTTTT. Translating gives CASSLAPGGSTNEKLFF.

This clonotype appeared many times. The V gene is TRBV27, the J gene TRBJ2-6; D gene uncertain. Trimming pared 5 bases from V and 0 bases from J, leaving 5 bases between. Germline V gene sequence: CDR1 MNHEY, CDR2 SMNVEV (reference sequence). The CDR3 consists of 14 residues. The CDR3 DNA sequence: TGTGCCAGCAGTAAGAGCTCTGGGGCCAACGTCCTGACTTTC. It specifies CASSKSSGANVLTF.

This clonotype was detected ten times or more. For the CDR3, the DNA is TGTGCCAGCTCACCTCTGTATAGCAATCAGCCCCAGCATTTT. Translated: CASSPLYSNQPQHF. The V gene is TRBV18, the J gene TRBJ1-5; D is uncertain. The ends were cut back, 3 bases at V and 0 bases at J, with 6 bases in the middle. Germline V gene lookup returns CDR1 KGHSH and CDR2 LQKENI. The CDR3 is made up of 14 amino acids.

This clonotype was seen repeatedly, ten times or more. The V and J genes are TRBV7-8 and TRBJ1-2; maybe TRBD1 (5 bases). The CDR3 is 12 amino acids. Germline values: CDR1 SGHVS, CDR2 FQNEAQ. The V and J ends lost 8 bases and 5 bases respectively, with 12 bases between them. CDR3 DNA: TGTGCCAGCGGTCAGACAGTGTATGGCTACACCTTC. It encodes CASGQTVYGYTF.

The chain employs TRBV7-3 and TRBJ2-7; 7 nucleotides match TRBD1. The CDR3 is 14 residues long. The germline V gene has CDR1 SGHTA and CDR2 FQGTGA. V gave up 5 bases and J gave up 4 bases; unmatched junction bases: 8. The CDR3: CASSPPGTVYEQYF. The CDR3 nucleotides are TGTGCCAGCAGCCCCCCCGGGACAGTATACGAGCAGTACTTC.

In its sample, this clonotype was seen many times. The chain couples TRBV12-3 or TRBV12-4 to TRBJ1-3, with D maybe TRBD1 (6 bases). This CDR3 region has 15 residues. V was cut by 8 bases and J by 2 bases, with 16 bases left in between. CDR3 protein: CASGPWGATGNTIYF. CDR3 coding DNA: TGTGCCAGCGGTCCTTGGGGGGCCACTGGAAACACCATATATTTT.

At least ten counts were recorded for this clonotype. The J gene is TRBJ2-7, the V gene TRBV2; 8 nucleotides align to TRBD1. CDR1 and CDR2 (germline): SNHLY, FYNNEI. V was clipped by 7 bases and J by 5 bases; unmatched bases: 10. The CDR3 contains 14 residues. CDR3 nucleotide sequence: TGTGCCAGCACCGAGGGGACAGGCACCCACGAGCAGTACTTC. Translating it yields CASTEGTGTHEQYF.

As to this clonotype: Its ends do not fully match the called genes, so a read error is possible. The J gene is TRBJ1-4, the V gene TRBV20-1, with D tentatively TRBD1 (5 bases). CDR3 length equals 17 residues. Germline CDR1 is DFQATT and CDR2 is SNEGSKA (reference sequence). The CDR3 loop is CSAEHRDLLTTSEKLFF. As DNA, the CDR3 is TGCAGTGCCGAGCATAGGGACTTACTCACAACTAGTGAAAAACTGTTTTTT.

This clonotype has ten or more counts. This sequence joins TRBV6-1 and TRBJ1-6, with D hard to call. In germline, CDR1 is MNHNS, CDR2 SASEGT. V was trimmed by 2 bases and J by 6 bases, leaving 8 bases between them. There are 14 residues in the CDR3. The CDR3 protein is CASSELDVNSPLHF. CDR3 sequence (DNA): TGTGCCAGCAGTGAATTGGACGTTAATTCACCCCTCCACTTT.

This clonotype was seen repeatedly, ten times or more. The rearrangement joins TRBV24-1 to TRBJ2-3; D gene ambiguous. With 9 bases removed from V and 4 bases from J, the gap between germline ends came to 13 bases. The CDR3 runs 13 residues. The germline V gene encodes CDR1 KGHDR and CDR2 SFDVKD. CDR3 nucleotides: TGTGCCACCGGACCCGGTGGGGCAGATACGCAGTATTTT. Amino acids: CATGPGGADTQYF.

In this sample, this clonotype turned up many times. V gene TRBV5-1 combines with J gene TRBJ1-1, with 10 positions matching TRBD1. Germline V CDR1 and CDR2: SGHRS, YFSETQ. CDR3 size: 17 residues. V was clipped by 0 bases and J by 2 bases; unmatched bases: 7. The CDR3 sequence: CASSLAGQGEINTEAFF. The CDR3 region has the DNA TGCGCCAGCAGCTTGGCTGGACAGGGGGAGATTAACACTGAAGCTTTCTTT.

The sample holds many counts of this clonotype. This chain uses TRBV27 with TRBJ2-1; 7 nucleotides align to TRBD2. This CDR3 region has 17 residues. Germline V gene sequence: CDR1 MNHEY, CDR2 SMNVEV (reference sequence). The V segment lost 1 base and the J segment 4 bases; nucleotides outside the gene matches: 10. CDR3 sequence reads: CASSLWASGTLYNEQFF. The CDR3 DNA is TGTGCCAGCAGTTTATGGGCTAGCGGTACACTTTACAATGAGCAGTTCTTC.

At least ten counts were recorded for this clonotype. The rearrangement uses TRBV29-1 and TRBJ2-2; D is possibly TRBD2 (5 bases). The CDR3 has 14 residues. V dropped 2 bases and J dropped 1 base, with 8 bases sitting between them. Per germline, CDR1 SQVTM and CDR2 ANQGSEA. CDR3 nucleotides: TGCAGCGTTGAAACGGGATTGAACACCGGGGAGCTGTTTTTT. Amino acid sequence: CSVETGLNTGELFF.